This TCR beta chain was found in a study of T cell responses to AZD1222 COVID-19 vaccine. Notes on the study in general: Sampled repertoires all dated from after the peak T cell response. At study baseline, merely a handful of AZD1222 recipients were seropositive. Two doses of AZD1222 preceded a rise in Spike-specific TCR breadth and depth. Donors in the cohort were predominantly white British and more often female, and clonal diversity was possibly underestimated.

Trimming stripped 5 bases from V and 9 bases from J, with 17 bases between. Germline CDR1 reads SGHAT; CDR2 reads FQDESV (reference sequence). The CDR3 is 15 amino acids. About this clone: The antigen is unknown.

Profiling relied on immunoSEQ multiplex PCR, and the TCRdb table lists in-frame clones only, not all of them. The table lists 150,000 to 170,000 clones, more than 90% of them singletons. This sequence joins TRBV11-1 and TRBJ1-6; no clear D gene. The sequencing used peripheral blood, collected on day 0 of AZD1222 vaccination. This TCR was sampled from an adult in good health. CDR3 region: CASSRRRGESSPLHF. CDR3 bases: TGTGCCAGCAGCCGCCGGCGAGGAGAGAGTTCACCCCTCCACTTT.